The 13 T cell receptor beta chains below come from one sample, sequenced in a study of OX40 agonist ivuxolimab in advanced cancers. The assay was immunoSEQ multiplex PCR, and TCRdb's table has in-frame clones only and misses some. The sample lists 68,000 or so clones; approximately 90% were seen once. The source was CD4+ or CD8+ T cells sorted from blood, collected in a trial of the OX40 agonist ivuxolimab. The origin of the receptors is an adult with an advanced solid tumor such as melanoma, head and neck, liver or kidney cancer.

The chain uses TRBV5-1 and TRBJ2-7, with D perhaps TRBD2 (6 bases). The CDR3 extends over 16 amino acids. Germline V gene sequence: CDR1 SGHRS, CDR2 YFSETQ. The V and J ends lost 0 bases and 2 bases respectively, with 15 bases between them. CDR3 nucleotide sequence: TGCGCCAGCAGCTTGGCCGTGGGGAGGCCCGCCTACGAGCAGTACTTC. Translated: CASSLAVGRPAYEQYF.

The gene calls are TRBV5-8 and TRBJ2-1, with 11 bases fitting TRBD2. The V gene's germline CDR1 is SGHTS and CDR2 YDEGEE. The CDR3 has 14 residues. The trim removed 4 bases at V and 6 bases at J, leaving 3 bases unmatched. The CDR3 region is CASSLSGRGNEQFF. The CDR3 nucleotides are TGTGCCAGCAGCCTTAGCGGGAGGGGCAATGAGCAGTTCTTC.

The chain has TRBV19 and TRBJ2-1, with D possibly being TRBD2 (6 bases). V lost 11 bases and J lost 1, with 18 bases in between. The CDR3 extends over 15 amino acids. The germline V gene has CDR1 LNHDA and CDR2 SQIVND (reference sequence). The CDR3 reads CAGNTGLQSYNEQFF. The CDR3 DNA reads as TGTGCCGGGAACACGGGACTTCAATCCTACAATGAGCAGTTCTTC.

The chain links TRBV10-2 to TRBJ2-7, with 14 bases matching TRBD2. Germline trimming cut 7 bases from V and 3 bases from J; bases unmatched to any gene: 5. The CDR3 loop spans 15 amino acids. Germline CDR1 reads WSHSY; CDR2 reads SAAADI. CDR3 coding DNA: TGCGCCAGCATAAGCGGGACTAGCGGGAGCTACGAGCAGTACTTC. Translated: CASISGTSGSYEQYF.

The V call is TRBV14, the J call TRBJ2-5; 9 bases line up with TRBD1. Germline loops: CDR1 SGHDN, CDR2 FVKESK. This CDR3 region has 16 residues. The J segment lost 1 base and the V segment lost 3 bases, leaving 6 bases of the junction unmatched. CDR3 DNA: TGTGCCAGCAGCCAGCCGACAGGGGGGTTCCAAGAGACCCAGTACTTC. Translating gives CASSQPTGGFQETQYF.

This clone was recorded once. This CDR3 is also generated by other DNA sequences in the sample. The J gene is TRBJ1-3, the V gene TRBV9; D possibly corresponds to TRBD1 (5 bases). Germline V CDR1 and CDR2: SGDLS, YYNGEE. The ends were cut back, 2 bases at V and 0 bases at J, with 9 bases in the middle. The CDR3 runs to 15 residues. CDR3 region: CASSVQGNSGNTIYF. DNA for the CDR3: TGTGCCAGCAGCGTTCAGGGTAACTCTGGAAACACCATATATTTT.

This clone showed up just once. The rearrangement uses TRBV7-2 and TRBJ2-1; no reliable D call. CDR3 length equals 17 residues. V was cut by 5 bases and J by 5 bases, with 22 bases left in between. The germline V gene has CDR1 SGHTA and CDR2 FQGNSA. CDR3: CASSPPGRVAGDNEQFF. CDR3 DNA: TGTGCCAGCAGCCCCCCTGGTAGGGTAGCTGGAGACAATGAGCAGTTCTTC.

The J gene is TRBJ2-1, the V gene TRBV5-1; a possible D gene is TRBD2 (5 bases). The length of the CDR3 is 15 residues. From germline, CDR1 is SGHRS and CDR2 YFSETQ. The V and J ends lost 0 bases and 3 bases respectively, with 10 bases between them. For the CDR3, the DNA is TGCGCCAGCAGCTTGGTTTCCGCGGGCTACAATGAGCAGTTCTTC. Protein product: CASSLVSAGYNEQFF.

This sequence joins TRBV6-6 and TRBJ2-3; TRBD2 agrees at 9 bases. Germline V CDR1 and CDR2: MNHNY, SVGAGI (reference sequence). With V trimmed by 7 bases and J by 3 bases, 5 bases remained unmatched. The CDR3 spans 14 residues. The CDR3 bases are TGTGCCAGCAAGCGGGGGGATGATACAGATACGCAGTATTTT. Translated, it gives CASKRGDDTDTQYF.

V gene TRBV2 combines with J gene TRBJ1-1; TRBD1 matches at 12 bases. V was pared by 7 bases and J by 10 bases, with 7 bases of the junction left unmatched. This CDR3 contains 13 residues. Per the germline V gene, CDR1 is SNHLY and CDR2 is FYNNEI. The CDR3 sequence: CASTPGQGAGAFF. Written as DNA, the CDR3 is TGTGCCAGCACTCCGGGACAGGGGGCGGGAGCTTTCTTT.

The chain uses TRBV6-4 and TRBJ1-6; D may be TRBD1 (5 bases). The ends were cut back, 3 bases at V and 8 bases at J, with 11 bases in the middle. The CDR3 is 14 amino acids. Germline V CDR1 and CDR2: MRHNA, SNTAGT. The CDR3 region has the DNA TGTGCCAGCAGTGAAGGCAGGGCCGATTCACCCCTCCACTTT. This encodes CASSEGRADSPLHF.

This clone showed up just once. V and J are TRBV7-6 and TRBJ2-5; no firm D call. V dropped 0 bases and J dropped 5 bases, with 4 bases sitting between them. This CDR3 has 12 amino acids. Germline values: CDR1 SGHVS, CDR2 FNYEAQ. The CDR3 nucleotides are TGTGCCAGCAGCTTAGCCGGTGAGACCCAGTACTTC. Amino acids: CASSLAGETQYF.

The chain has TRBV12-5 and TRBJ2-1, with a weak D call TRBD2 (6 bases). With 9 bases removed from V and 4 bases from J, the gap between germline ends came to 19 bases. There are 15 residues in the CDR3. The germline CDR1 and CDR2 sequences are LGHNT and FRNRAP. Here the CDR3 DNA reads TGTGCTAGCGGACCCTTTTCTAGCGCTTACAATGAGCAGTTCTTC. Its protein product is CASGPFSSAYNEQFF.